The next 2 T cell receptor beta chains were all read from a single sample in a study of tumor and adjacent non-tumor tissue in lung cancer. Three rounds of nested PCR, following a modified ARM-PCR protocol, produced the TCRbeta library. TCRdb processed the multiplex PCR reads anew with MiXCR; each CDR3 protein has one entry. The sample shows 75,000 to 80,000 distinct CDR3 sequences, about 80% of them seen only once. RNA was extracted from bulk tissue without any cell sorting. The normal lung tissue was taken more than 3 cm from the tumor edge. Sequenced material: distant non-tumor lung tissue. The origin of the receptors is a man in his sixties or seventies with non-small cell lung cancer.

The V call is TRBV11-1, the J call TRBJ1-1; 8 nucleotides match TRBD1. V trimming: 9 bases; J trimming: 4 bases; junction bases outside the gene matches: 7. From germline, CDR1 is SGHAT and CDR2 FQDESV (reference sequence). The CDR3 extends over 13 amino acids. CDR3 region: CARSADRGTEAFF. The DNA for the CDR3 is TGTGCCAGGAGCGCCGACAGGGGCACTGAAGCTTTCTTT. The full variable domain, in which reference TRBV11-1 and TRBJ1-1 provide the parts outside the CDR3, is EAEVAQSPRYKITEKSQAVAFWCDPISGHATLYWYRQILGQGPELLVQFQDESVVDDSQLPKDRFSAERLKGVDSTLKIQPAELGDSAMYLCARSADRGTEAFFGQGTRLTVV.

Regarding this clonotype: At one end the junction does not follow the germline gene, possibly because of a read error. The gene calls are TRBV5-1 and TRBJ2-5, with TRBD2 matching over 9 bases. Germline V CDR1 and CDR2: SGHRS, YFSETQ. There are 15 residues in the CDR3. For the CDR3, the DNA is TGCACCAGCAGCCCTAGCGGGGCTAATCAAGAGACCCAGTACTTC. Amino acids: CTSSPSGANQETQYF.